Shown below are 8 T cell receptor beta chains from a single sample sequenced in a study of blood T cell repertoires in COVID-19. The repertoire was sequenced with immunoSEQ multiplex PCR; TCRdb's copy has only in-frame clones and lacks some. The sample holds about 140,000 clones, around 82% seen once. The sequenced material came from peripheral blood. The receptors were gathered from a human donor in a cohort sampled during active COVID-19.

This clone has ten or more counts. The V and J genes are TRBV6-4 and TRBJ2-3; D perhaps matches TRBD1 (6 bases). The CDR3 loop spans 14 amino acids. V gave up 3 bases and J gave up 4 bases, with 11 bases separating them. Germline-derived CDR1 and CDR2 are MRHNA and SNTAGT. CDR3 loop: CASSEDRNPDTQYF. Written as DNA, the CDR3 is TGTGCCAGCAGTGAGGACAGAAACCCAGATACGCAGTATTTT.

V is TRBV19 and J is TRBJ1-4; perhaps TRBD1 as D (5 bases). In germline, CDR1 is LNHDA, CDR2 SQIVND (reference sequence). The CDR3 runs 16 residues. V was trimmed by 5 bases and J by 0 bases, leaving 13 bases between them. CDR3 bases: TGTGCCAGTAGTCGAGACAGAATTGCAACTAATGAAAAACTGTTTTTT. Translated, it gives CASSRDRIATNEKLFF.

The CDR3 sequence: CASSVGTSKTQYF. The DNA for the CDR3 is TGTGCCAGCAGCGTAGGGACAAGTAAGACCCAGTACTTC. The chain couples TRBV9 to TRBJ2-5, with TRBD1 as a possible D gene (5 bases). The CDR3 contains 13 residues. Germline V gene sequence: CDR1 SGDLS, CDR2 YYNGEE. Trimming took off 0 bases at V and 6 bases at J, with 9 bases between the two ends.

The rearrangement links TRBV6-5 to TRBJ1-2; the D is unclear. This CDR3 is 15 amino acids long. The V end was cut by 6 bases, the J end by 2 bases, with 16 bases between. Germline V gives CDR1 MNHEY, CDR2 SVGAGI. CDR3 coding DNA: TGTGCCAGCAGCCCCACCCCCGAACAGAACTATGGCTACACCTTC. Protein sequence: CASSPTPEQNYGYTF.

The genes are TRBV9 and TRBJ1-2, with a weak D call TRBD1 (5 bases). The length of the CDR3 is 16 residues. CDR1 is SGDLS and CDR2 is YYNGEE in the germline V gene. With 3 bases removed from V and 5 bases from J, the gap between germline ends came to 20 bases. CDR3 sequence (DNA): TGTGCCAGCAGCGCGCCTCGGGGGGAGGGATCATATGGCTACACCTTC. It is translated as CASSAPRGEGSYGYTF.

The chain joins TRBV3-1 (or the pseudogene TRBV3-2) to TRBJ1-6, with 7 bases matching TRBD1. In germline, CDR1 is LGHDT, CDR2 YNNKEL (reference sequence). Trimming cost V 5 bases and J 7 bases; bases outside gene matches: 8. CDR3 length: 15 residues. The CDR3 spells CASSWGQIENSPLHF. In DNA, the CDR3 is TGTGCCAGCAGCTGGGGACAGATCGAAAATTCACCCCTCCACTTT.

This sequence joins TRBV28 and TRBJ2-1, with TRBD2 as a possible D gene (6 bases). CDR3 size: 15 residues. V was clipped by 3 bases and J by 0 bases, with 9 bases between them. Per the germline V gene, CDR1 is MDHEN and CDR2 is SYDVKM. The CDR3 sequence is CASSFAGSSYNEQFF. As DNA, the CDR3 is TGTGCCAGCAGTTTTGCGGGGAGCTCCTACAATGAGCAGTTCTTC.

This chain joins TRBV29-1 and TRBJ1-1; 8 nucleotides align to TRBD1. CDR3 size: 14 residues. Germline-derived CDR1 and CDR2 are SQVTM and ANQGSEA. J lost 1 base, V lost 6 bases, and 7 bases had no gene match. CDR3 loop: CSVDRGWRNTEAFF. The CDR3 nucleotides read TGCAGCGTCGACAGGGGCTGGCGGAACACTGAAGCTTTCTTT.